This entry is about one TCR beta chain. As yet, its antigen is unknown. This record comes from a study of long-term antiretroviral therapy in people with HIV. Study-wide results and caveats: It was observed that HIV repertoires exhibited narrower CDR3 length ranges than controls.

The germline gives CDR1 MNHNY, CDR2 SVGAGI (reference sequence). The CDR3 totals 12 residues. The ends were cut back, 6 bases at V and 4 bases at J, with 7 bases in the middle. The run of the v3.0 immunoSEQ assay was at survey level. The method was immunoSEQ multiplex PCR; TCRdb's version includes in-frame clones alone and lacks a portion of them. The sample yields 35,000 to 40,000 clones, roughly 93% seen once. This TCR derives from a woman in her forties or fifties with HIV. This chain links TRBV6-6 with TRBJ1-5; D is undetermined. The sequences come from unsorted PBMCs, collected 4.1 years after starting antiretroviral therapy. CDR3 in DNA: TGTGCCAGCAGGGTCTGGAATCAGCCCCAGCATTTT. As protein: CASRVWNQPQHF.